This is a list of T cell receptor beta chains from one sample in a study of cytomegalovirus exposure and HLA in healthy donors. Sequencing was performed with immunoSEQ multiplex PCR; in TCRdb, only in-frame clones are kept and a portion is missing. The sample holds some 170,000 clones; roughly 80% are singletons and the top ten take 3.5% to 5%. The sample comprised PBMCs. The receptors here all came from a man aged 35-49 years in good health and CMV-seronegative. Both conserved end residues are part of each CDR3. The D gene is left open where the match is weak. For some rows the clone size is stated as once, few or many, or as a class when expanded; others skip it.

V: TRBV7-2; J: TRBJ2-7; size: .; D: .; DNA: TGTGCCAGCAGCTTCGGGGGAAAAGAGCAGTACTTC; CDR3: CASSFGGKEQYF
V: TRBV4-2; J: TRBJ2-3; size: once; D: .; DNA: TGTGCCAGCAGCCCACTTATCCCTGGAGATACGCAGTATTTT; CDR3: CASSPLIPGDTQYF
V: TRBV4-3; J: TRBJ1-5; size: .; D: TRBD1; DNA: TGCGCCGGAAACGGGACAGGGCTGGGTCAGCCCCAGCATTTT; CDR3: CAGNGTGLGQPQHF
V: TRBV5-1; J: TRBJ2-5; size: .; D: TRBD2; DNA: TGCGCCAGCAGCTCGAGACTAGCGGGGGATCAAGAGACCCAGTACTTC; CDR3: CASSSRLAGDQETQYF
V: TRBV13; J: TRBJ1-2; size: .; D: .; DNA: TGTGCCAGCAGCCAACATCGACAGGTCTTCTATGGCTACACCTTC; CDR3: CASSQHRQVFYGYTF
V: TRBV7-9; J: TRBJ1-4; size: .; D: TRBD1; DNA: TGTTCCAGCAGCTATCGCTGGGACAGGGAGGCCTCTAATGAAAAACTGTTTTTT; CDR3: CSSSYRWDREASNEKLFF
V: TRBV28; J: TRBJ2-7; size: .; D: .; DNA: TGTGCCAGCAGTCTACTTCTGTCCGAGCAGTACTTC; CDR3: CASSLLLSEQYF
V: TRBV15; J: TRBJ2-3; size: .; D: TRBD1; DNA: TGTGCCACCACGACAGGGCTAATCGCTACGCAGTATTTT; CDR3: CATTTGLIATQYF
V: TRBV30; J: TRBJ1-6; size: .; D: .; DNA: TGTGCCTGGAGTGGATCCCCCGAGTATAATTCACCCCTCCACTTT; CDR3: CAWSGSPEYNSPLHF
V: TRBV9; J: TRBJ2-2; size: .; D: .; DNA: TGTGCCAGCAGCGTGGGGACACCGAACACCGGGGAGCTGTTTTTT; CDR3: CASSVGTPNTGELFF
V: TRBV27; J: TRBJ1-2; size: .; D: .; DNA: TGTGCCAGCAGACAGCTCCGGGGCTATGGCTACACCTTC; CDR3: CASRQLRGYGYTF
V: TRBV5-5; J: TRBJ1-2; size: .; D: TRBD1; DNA: TGTGCCAGCAGCTTGAGGGGACAGGGGGCAGTTTGGAACGGCTACACCTTC; CDR3: CASSLRGQGAVWNGYTF
V: TRBV15; J: TRBJ2-5; size: .; D: TRBD1; DNA: TGTGCCACCAGCAGGGACAGGGGGGGGGAGACCCAGTACTTC; CDR3: CATSRDRGGETQYF
V: TRBV11-2; J: TRBJ1-1; size: .; D: .; DNA: TGTGCCAGCAGCTCCGGGGAAAGATATAACACTGAAGCTTTCTTT; CDR3: CASSSGERYNTEAFF
V: TRBV9; J: TRBJ2-2; size: .; D: TRBD1; DNA: TGTGCCAGCAGCCTCGGGACAGTCACCGGGGAGCTGTTTTTT; CDR3: CASSLGTVTGELFF
V: TRBV2; J: TRBJ1-1; size: .; D: TRBD1; DNA: TGTGCCAGCATTCGGGACAGGGCCTCCGACACTGAAGCTTTCTTT; CDR3: CASIRDRASDTEAFF
V: TRBV27; J: TRBJ2-7; size: .; D: TRBD1; DNA: TGTGCCAGCAGTTTAGGGGGACAGCTCTCCTACGAGCAGTACTTC; CDR3: CASSLGGQLSYEQYF
V: TRBV5-1; J: TRBJ2-7; size: few; D: .; DNA: TGCGCCAGCAGCTTGAGCAACTACGAGCAGTACTTC; CDR3: CASSLSNYEQYF
V: TRBV28; J: TRBJ2-1; size: .; D: TRBD1; DNA: TGTGCCAGCAGTGCAGGACAGGGGCGCAGAAATGAGCAGTTCTTC; CDR3: CASSAGQGRRNEQFF
V: TRBV6-6; J: TRBJ1-1; size: .; D: .; DNA: TGTGCCAGCAGTTCCGAGGGTATGAACACTGAAGCTTTCTTT; CDR3: CASSSEGMNTEAFF
V: TRBV5-4; J: TRBJ2-2; size: .; D: .; DNA: TGTGCCAGCAGCCGGCAGGGTGTGTGGAACACCGGGGAGCTGTTTTTT; CDR3: CASSRQGVWNTGELFF
V: TRBV30; J: TRBJ2-3; size: .; D: TRBD2; DNA: TGTGCCGGTCGGCGGGGGGGCGCGGATACGCAGTATTTT; CDR3: CAGRRGGADTQYF
V: TRBV7-9; J: TRBJ1-5; size: .; D: .; DNA: TGTGCCAGCAGCCGGGGTGGGCAGCCCCAGCATTTT; CDR3: CASSRGGQPQHF
V: TRBV9; J: TRBJ2-7; size: .; D: .; DNA: TGTGCCAGCAGCGAGGGGCCTACAGGGCTCCTTTACGAGCAGTACTTC; CDR3: CASSEGPTGLLYEQYF
V: TRBV6-5; J: TRBJ1-1; size: .; D: TRBD1; DNA: TGTGCCAGCAGTTACTCGAACAGGGGACCGAACACTGAAGCTTTCTTT; CDR3: CASSYSNRGPNTEAFF
V: TRBV5-1; J: TRBJ2-3; size: few; D: .; DNA: TGCGCCAGCAGCTTGAGGGGCGTAGCAGTGGATACGCAGTATTTT; CDR3: CASSLRGVAVDTQYF
V: TRBV25-1; J: TRBJ2-1; size: .; D: .; DNA: TGTGCCAGCAGTGATACGAGTATTGAGCAGTTCTTC; CDR3: CASSDTSIEQFF
V: TRBV5-1; J: TRBJ2-2; size: .; D: TRBD1; DNA: TGCGCCAGCAGCGCTGACAGGGCGAACACCGGGGAGCTGTTTTTT; CDR3: CASSADRANTGELFF
V: TRBV7-9; J: TRBJ2-7; size: .; D: .; DNA: TGTGCCAGCAGCTTAGAGCACGAGCAGTACTTC; CDR3: CASSLEHEQYF
V: TRBV18; J: TRBJ2-7; size: .; D: .; DNA: TGTGCCAGCTCACTAAATGGACAGTCCCAGTACGAGCAGTACTTC; CDR3: CASSLNGQSQYEQYF
V: TRBV29-1; J: TRBJ1-1; size: few; D: .; DNA: TGCAGCGTTGAGGGGGCCCAGGGGATCACTGAAGCTTTCTTT; CDR3: CSVEGAQGITEAFF
V: TRBV10-3; J: TRBJ2-3; size: .; D: TRBD1; DNA: TGTGCCATCAGTGTGAAACAGGGGACCTCCACAGATACGCAGTATTTT; CDR3: CAISVKQGTSTDTQYF
V: TRBV25-1; J: TRBJ1-2; size: .; D: .; DNA: TGTGCCAGCAGACCCCCCGGGGAGGGACACGGCTACACCTTC; CDR3: CASRPPGEGHGYTF
V: TRBV5-1; J: TRBJ1-5; size: .; D: TRBD1; DNA: TGCGCCAGCAGCTTGGATGGGACAGGGGGATCGCCCCAGCATTTT; CDR3: CASSLDGTGGSPQHF
V: TRBV29-1; J: TRBJ2-1; size: .; D: TRBD2; DNA: TGCAGCGTTGAAGAGGAACTAGCGGGGAATAATGAGCAGTTCTTC; CDR3: CSVEEELAGNNEQFF
V: TRBV2; J: TRBJ2-7; size: .; D: .; DNA: TGTGCCAGCAGTGTTGGAGGAGCTGCCTACGAGCAGTACTTC; CDR3: CASSVGGAAYEQYF
V: TRBV15; J: TRBJ1-4; size: .; D: TRBD1; DNA: TGTGCCACAGGAAAGGGACAGGATCATGAAAAACTGTTTTTT; CDR3: CATGKGQDHEKLFF
V: TRBV14; J: TRBJ1-4; size: few; D: .; DNA: TGTGCCAGCAGCCAAGGGCAACGAGGAAAACTGTTTTTT; CDR3: CASSQGQRGKLFF
V: TRBV6-1; J: TRBJ2-1; size: .; D: TRBD2; DNA: TGTGCCAGCAGTGAGTTAGCGGGGGGGAACAATGAGCAGTTCTTC; CDR3: CASSELAGGNNEQFF
V: TRBV6-5; J: TRBJ2-7; size: .; D: .; DNA: TGTGCCAGCAGTTACTCGAAGGGAGTGAGCTCCTACGAGCAGTACTTC; CDR3: CASSYSKGVSSYEQYF
V: TRBV5-1; J: TRBJ2-3; size: few; D: TRBD1; DNA: TGCGCCAGCAGCTTGGCCGCGACAGGGCCCCAGGATACGCAGTATTTT; CDR3: CASSLAATGPQDTQYF
V: TRBV7-2; J: TRBJ1-2; size: once; D: .; DNA: TGTGCCAGCAGCTTAGGAGGGCACGATGGCTACACCTTC; CDR3: CASSLGGHDGYTF
V: TRBV5-4; J: TRBJ1-1; size: .; D: .; DNA: TGTGCCAGCAGCTCGGGACAGAACACTGAAGCTTTCTTT; CDR3: CASSSGQNTEAFF
V: TRBV19; J: TRBJ2-4; size: .; D: TRBD1; DNA: TGTGCCAGTAGTAGCGACAGGGGAAAGTGGATTCAGTACTTC; CDR3: CASSSDRGKWIQYF
V: TRBV2; J: TRBJ1-4; size: .; D: .; DNA: TGTGCCAGCAGTGAAGCGCTTCAGGTTGAAAAACTGTTTTTT; CDR3: CASSEALQVEKLFF
V: TRBV6-5; J: TRBJ2-1; size: .; D: .; DNA: TGTGCCAGCAAAACCGCAGGGGCCCTCCATAATGAGCAGTTCTTC; CDR3: CASKTAGALHNEQFF
V: TRBV7-3; J: TRBJ1-1; size: few; D: .; DNA: TGTGCCAGCAGCTTAAGTCAGAACACTGAAGCTTTCTTT; CDR3: CASSLSQNTEAFF
V: TRBV7-6; J: TRBJ2-7; size: .; D: .; DNA: TGTGCCAGCAGCCCAGGGTCCCACGAGCAGTACTTC; CDR3: CASSPGSHEQYF